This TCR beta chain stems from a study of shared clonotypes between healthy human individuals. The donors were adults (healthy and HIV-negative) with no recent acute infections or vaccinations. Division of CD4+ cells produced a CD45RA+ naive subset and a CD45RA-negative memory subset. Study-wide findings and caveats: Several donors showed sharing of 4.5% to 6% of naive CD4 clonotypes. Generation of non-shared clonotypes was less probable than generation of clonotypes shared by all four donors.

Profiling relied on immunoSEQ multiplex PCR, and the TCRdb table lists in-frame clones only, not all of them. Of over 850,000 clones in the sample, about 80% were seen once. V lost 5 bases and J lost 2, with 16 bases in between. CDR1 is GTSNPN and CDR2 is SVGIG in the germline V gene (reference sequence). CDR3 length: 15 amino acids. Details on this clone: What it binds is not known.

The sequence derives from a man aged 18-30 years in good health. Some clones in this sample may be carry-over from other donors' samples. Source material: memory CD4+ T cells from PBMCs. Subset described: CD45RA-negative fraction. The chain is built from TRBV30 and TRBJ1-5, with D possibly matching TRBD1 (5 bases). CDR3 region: CAWGPRGRGNQPQHF. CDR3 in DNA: TGTGCCTGGGGTCCTAGGGGACGCGGCAATCAGCCCCAGCATTTT. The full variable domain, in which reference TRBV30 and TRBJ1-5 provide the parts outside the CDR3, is SQTIHQWPATLVQPVGSPLSLECTVEGTSNPNLYWYRQAAGRGLQLLFYSVGIGQISSEVPQNLSASRPQDRQFILSSKKLLLSDSGFYLCAWGPRGRGNQPQHFGDGTRLSIL.